The source of this T cell receptor beta chain is a study of T cells in Graves' hyperthyroidism and ophthalmopathy (dated by TCRdb to between 2017 and 2020). Context from the whole study: Peripheral blood was sampled at the time of initial diagnosis, prior to any treatment. A discovery cohort of roughly 96 patients, 43 with Graves' ophthalmopathy and 55 to 60 with stable Graves' hyperthyroidism, was used to find distinguishing TCR V-J signatures. Prospective prediction of ophthalmopathy was tested in an independent validation cohort consisting of 18 to 20 hyperthyroidism patients and some 17 patients who later progressed to ophthalmopathy. The 95 to 100 discovery patients were randomly split 7:3 into training and test sets. Thyroid tissue and blood T-cell repertoires from six or seven Graves' hyperthyroidism patients were also compared in the study. Once sampling was done, hyperthyroidism patients were given methimazole at a starting dose of 30 mg daily, whereas ophthalmopathy patients were given high-dose intravenous methylprednisolone. TCR Vbeta CDR3 sequencing of 120 to 150 peripheral blood samples (43 ophthalmopathy, about 74 hyperthyroidism and around 17 progressor patients) is reported in the paper.

Amplification of TCR beta CDR3 regions was carried out from RNA transcripts. The first round of RT-PCR for the TCR CDR3 was performed with the HTBI primer set and the Qiagen OneStep RT-PCR kit. Libraries were constructed in a second round of multiplex PCR, after which size selection and purification were performed. Sequencing of the libraries was done on an Illumina HiSeq2000 using paired-end 100 bp reads. In the paper's pipeline: SOAPnuke was used to process the raw data, throwing out any read that contained adapters or uncalled bases, had a mean Phred below 15, or lacked an exact constant-primer or identifier match. COPE v1.2.5 was used to merge high-quality paired reads, and clonotypes were defined as unique nucleotide sequences. MiTCR v1.1 was used to align the clonotypes against IMGT TRBV, TRBD and TRBJ reference segments. Analysis was restricted to V-J combinations with a frequency above 0.0001, which covered 99.2% of repertoires. The TCS score was defined as F50 (clonal expansion) divided by E x V (chaos), with BLOSUM62-based TCRdist calculated between CDR3 peptides within each V-J. Welch's t-statistics and random forest reduced 450 to 600 V-J features to 10 to 15, which were used in a naive Bayes classifier (R e1071). The public reads were run again by TCRdb, first through fastp at Q25 and then through MiXCR, and only productive beta chains were kept. All rows with the same CDR3 protein become a single entry with the most common DNA and genes. TCRdb's processing, not the study's, gives the V and J calls here. This sample gives 550,000 to 850,000 distinct CDR3 sequences in total; around 19% of them show up just once. Approximately 15% of the sample goes to the ten largest clones.

This clonotype has ten or more counts. Its antigen target is currently unknown. There are no base qualities to consult, and no much larger clone falls within one base. Hyperthyroidism patients were aged 18 to 65 years and newly diagnosed, with disease duration of less than 2 months. The study excluded patients with uncontrolled infections, other autoimmune diseases, pregnancy or lactation. Diagnoses were based on clinical symptoms, serum thyroxine and TRAb, thyroid ultrasound and orbital computed tomography. Blood from progressor patients was drawn when they were first diagnosed with hyperthyroidism, before any ophthalmopathy symptoms appeared. PBMCs were isolated from about 9.1 ml of fresh peripheral blood by Ficoll-Paque density gradient centrifugation. Progressor patients were defined as those initially diagnosed with Graves' hyperthyroidism in whom ophthalmopathy developed during follow-up. Trizol reagent was used to extract total RNA, and RNA quality was then checked on an Agilent 2100 Bioanalyzer.

Study-wide findings and limitations: In cross-validation, a model built on a 13 V-J signature told ophthalmopathy apart from stable hyperthyroidism with less than 90% sensitivity and around 81% specificity, and in testing the same model reached 80%/75%. Blood samples also contained most of the expanded thyroid clonotypes (frequency above 0.001), which suggests that blood repertoires may reflect thyroid immune responses. Sample size was not statistically predetermined, and investigators were not blinded to group allocation. In validation, the model predicted progression to ophthalmopathy a median of 6.5 months before onset, with approximately 70% sensitivity and roughly 77% specificity.

V and J lose 9 bases and 3 bases, and a span of 13 bases separates them. The germline V gene sets CDR1 to SNHLY and CDR2 to FYNNEI. The CDR3 spans 13 residues, from the cysteine through the phenylalanine. Here the CDR3 DNA is all that survives: 39 bases in frame from base 1. The material sequenced was blood. The V gene is TRBV2 and the J gene is TRBJ2-3; no D gene can be assigned with confidence. The source is a woman aged 50 to 60 with Graves' hyperthyroidism that later progressed to Graves' ophthalmopathy. The CDR3 protein sequence reads: CARNSKTTDTQYF. The DNA is TGTGCCAGAAACAGTAAGACAACAGATACGCAGTATTTT.